Listed below are T cell receptor beta chains from one sample, sequenced in a study of beta chain features in type 1 diabetes. The table came from immunoSEQ multiplex PCR; TCRdb's copy has only in-frame clones and leaves some out. The sample holds a few hundred thousand clones, around 13% seen once. Material for sequencing was central memory CD4+ T cells from blood. The receptors stem from a man aged 25 to 45 in good health. CDR3s include the opening cysteine and the closing phenylalanine or tryptophan. The order of the fields is CDR3 length, clone size, J gene, V gene, D gene, CDR3 protein, CDR3 DNA. The D gene is left open where the match is weak. Some rows mark clone size as missing; the rest say once, few, many or name a class of expanded clone.

CDR3 length: 11; clone size: many; J gene: TRBJ2-3; V gene: TRBV14; D gene: .; CDR3 protein: CASSLKDTQYF; CDR3 DNA: TGTGCCAGCAGTCTTAAGGATACGCAGTATTTT
CDR3 length: 12; clone size: .; J gene: TRBJ1-1; V gene: TRBV2; D gene: TRBD1; CDR3 protein: CAAGGGGTEAFF; CDR3 DNA: TGTGCCGCAGGGGGCGGGGGCACTGAAGCTTTCTTT
CDR3 length: 14; clone size: .; J gene: TRBJ1-5; V gene: TRBV7-2; D gene: .; CDR3 protein: CASSFTYGDQPQHF; CDR3 DNA: TGTGCCAGCAGCTTCACTTACGGGGATCAGCCCCAGCATTTT
CDR3 length: 13; clone size: .; J gene: TRBJ1-6; V gene: TRBV7-9; D gene: .; CDR3 protein: CASSLSEGPPLHF; CDR3 DNA: TGTGCCAGCAGCTTAAGTGAGGGCCCACCCCTCCACTTT
CDR3 length: 12; clone size: few; J gene: TRBJ1-2; V gene: TRBV21-1; D gene: .; CDR3 protein: CASEDSGCGYTF; CDR3 DNA: TGTGCCAGCGAAGACAGCGGATGCGGCTACACCTTC
CDR3 length: 15; clone size: few; J gene: TRBJ2-3; V gene: TRBV19; D gene: TRBD1; CDR3 protein: CASTQQGASTDTQYF; CDR3 DNA: TGTGCCAGTACCCAGCAGGGGGCGAGCACAGATACGCAGTATTTT
CDR3 length: 14; clone size: medium-sized; J gene: TRBJ1-5; V gene: TRBV9; D gene: .; CDR3 protein: CASSVDGAGQPQHF; CDR3 DNA: TGTGCCAGCAGCGTAGATGGGGCTGGGCAGCCCCAGCATTTT
CDR3 length: 15; clone size: many; J gene: TRBJ2-6; V gene: TRBV5-4; D gene: .; CDR3 protein: CASSLKGTGANVLTF; CDR3 DNA: TGTGCCAGCAGCTTGAAGGGAACTGGGGCCAACGTCCTGACTTTC
CDR3 length: 13; clone size: few; J gene: TRBJ1-5; V gene: TRBV6-1; D gene: .; CDR3 protein: CASIEGIGQPQHF; CDR3 DNA: TGTGCCAGCATCGAGGGAATAGGTCAGCCCCAGCATTTT
CDR3 length: 15; clone size: .; J gene: TRBJ1-6; V gene: TRBV11-2; D gene: TRBD1; CDR3 protein: CASSPGQGWNSPLHF; CDR3 DNA: TGTGCCAGCAGCCCGGGACAGGGGTGGAATTCACCCCTCCACTTT
CDR3 length: 15; clone size: few; J gene: TRBJ2-7; V gene: TRBV5-1; D gene: TRBD1; CDR3 protein: CASSLVGTGAYEQYF; CDR3 DNA: TGCGCCAGCAGCTTGGTGGGGACAGGGGCCTACGAGCAGTACTTC